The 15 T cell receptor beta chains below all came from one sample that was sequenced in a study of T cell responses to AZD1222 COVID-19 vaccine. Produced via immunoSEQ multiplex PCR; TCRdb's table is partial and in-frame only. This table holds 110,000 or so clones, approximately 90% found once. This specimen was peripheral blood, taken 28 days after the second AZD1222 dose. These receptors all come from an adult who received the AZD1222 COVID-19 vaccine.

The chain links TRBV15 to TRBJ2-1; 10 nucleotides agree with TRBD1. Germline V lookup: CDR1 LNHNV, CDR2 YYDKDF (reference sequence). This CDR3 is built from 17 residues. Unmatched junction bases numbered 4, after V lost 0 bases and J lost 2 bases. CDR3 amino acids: CATSRETGQGPYNEQFF. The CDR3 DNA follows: TGTGCCACCAGCAGAGAGACGGGACAGGGGCCCTACAATGAGCAGTTCTTC.

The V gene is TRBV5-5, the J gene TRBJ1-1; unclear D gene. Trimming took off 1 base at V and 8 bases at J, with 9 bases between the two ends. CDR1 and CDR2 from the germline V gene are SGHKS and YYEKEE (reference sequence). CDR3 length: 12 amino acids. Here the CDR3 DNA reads TGTGCCAGCAGCTTGAATTTGGCGGAAGCTTTCTTT. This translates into CASSLNLAEAFF.

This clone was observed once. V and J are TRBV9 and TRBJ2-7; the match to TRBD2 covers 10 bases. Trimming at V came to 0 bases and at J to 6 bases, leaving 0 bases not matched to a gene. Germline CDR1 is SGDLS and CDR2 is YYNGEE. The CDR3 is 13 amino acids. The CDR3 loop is CASSVGTSGEQYF. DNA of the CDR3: TGTGCCAGCAGCGTAGGGACTAGCGGCGAGCAGTACTTC.

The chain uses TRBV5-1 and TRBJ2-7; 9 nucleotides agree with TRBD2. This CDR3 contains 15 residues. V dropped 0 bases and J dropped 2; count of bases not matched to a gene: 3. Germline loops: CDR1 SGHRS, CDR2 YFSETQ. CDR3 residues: CASSLGLAVTYEQYF. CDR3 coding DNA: TGCGCCAGCAGCTTGGGACTAGCGGTTACCTACGAGCAGTACTTC.

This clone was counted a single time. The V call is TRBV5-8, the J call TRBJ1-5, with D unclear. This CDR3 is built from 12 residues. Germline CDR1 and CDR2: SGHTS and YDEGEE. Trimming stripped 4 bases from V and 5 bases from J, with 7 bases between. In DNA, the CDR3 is TGTGCCAGCAGCCCAACCCATCAGCCCCAGCATTTT. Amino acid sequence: CASSPTHQPQHF.

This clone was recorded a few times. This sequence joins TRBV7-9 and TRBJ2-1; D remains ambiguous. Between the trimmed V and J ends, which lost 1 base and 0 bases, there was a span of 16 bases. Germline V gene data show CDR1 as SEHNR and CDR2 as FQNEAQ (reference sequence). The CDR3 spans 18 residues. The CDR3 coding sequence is TGTGCCAGCAGCTTAGTCCGCCCGACTCGGAGCTCCTACAATGAGCAGTTCTTC. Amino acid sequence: CASSLVRPTRSSYNEQFF. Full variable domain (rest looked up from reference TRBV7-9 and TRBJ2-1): DTGVSQNPRHKITKRGQNVTFRCDPISEHNRLYWYRQTLGQGPEFLTYFQNEAQLEKSRLLSDRFSAERPKGSFSTLEIQRTEQGDSAMYLCASSLVRPTRSSYNEQFFGPGTRLTVL.

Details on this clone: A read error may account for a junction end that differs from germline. As DNA, the CDR3 is TGTGCCAGCAGGATAGGGGGTCCAATCTACGGGCAGTACTTC. This encodes CASRIGGPIYGQYF. The chain recombines TRBV25-1 with TRBJ2-7; TRBD1 might be the D (6 bases). Germline V gives CDR1 MGHDK, CDR2 SYGVNS. CDR3 length: 14 amino acids.

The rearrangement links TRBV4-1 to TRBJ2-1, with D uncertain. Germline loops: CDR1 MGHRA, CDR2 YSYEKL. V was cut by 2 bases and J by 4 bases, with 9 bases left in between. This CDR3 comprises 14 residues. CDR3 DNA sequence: TGCGCCAGCAGCCAACCTACAAGATACAATGAGCAGTTCTTC. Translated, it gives CASSQPTRYNEQFF.

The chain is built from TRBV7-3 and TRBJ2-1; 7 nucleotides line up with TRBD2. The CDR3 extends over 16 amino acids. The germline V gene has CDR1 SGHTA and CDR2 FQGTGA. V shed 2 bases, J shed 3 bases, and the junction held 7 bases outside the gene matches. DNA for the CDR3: TGTGCCAGCAGCTTAGGCGGGAGTGGGGGCTACAATGAGCAGTTCTTC. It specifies CASSLGGSGGYNEQFF.

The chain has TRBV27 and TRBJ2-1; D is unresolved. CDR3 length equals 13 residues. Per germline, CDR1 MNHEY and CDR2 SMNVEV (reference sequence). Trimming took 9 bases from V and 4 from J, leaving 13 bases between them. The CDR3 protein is CASAETEYNEQFF. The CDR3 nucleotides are TGTGCCAGTGCGGAAACGGAATACAATGAGCAGTTCTTC.

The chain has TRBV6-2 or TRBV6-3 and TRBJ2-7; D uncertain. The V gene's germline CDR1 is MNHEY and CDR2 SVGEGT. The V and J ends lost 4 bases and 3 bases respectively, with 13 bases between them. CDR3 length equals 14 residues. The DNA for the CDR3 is TGTGCCAGCAGTTCCGCAAGACCGAACTACGAGCAGTACTTC. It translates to CASSSARPNYEQYF.

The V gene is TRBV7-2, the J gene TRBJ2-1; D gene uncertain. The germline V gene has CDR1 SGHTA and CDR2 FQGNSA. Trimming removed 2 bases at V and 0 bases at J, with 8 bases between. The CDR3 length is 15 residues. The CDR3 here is CASSLRQNSYNEQFF. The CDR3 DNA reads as TGTGCCAGCAGCTTACGGCAGAACTCCTACAATGAGCAGTTCTTC.

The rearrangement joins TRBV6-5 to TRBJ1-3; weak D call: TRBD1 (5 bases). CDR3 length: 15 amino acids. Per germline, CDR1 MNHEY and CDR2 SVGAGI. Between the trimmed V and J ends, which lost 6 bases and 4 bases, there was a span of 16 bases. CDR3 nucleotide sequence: TGTGCCAGCAGACCCGACAGATATGCAGGAAACACCATATATTTT. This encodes CASRPDRYAGNTIYF.

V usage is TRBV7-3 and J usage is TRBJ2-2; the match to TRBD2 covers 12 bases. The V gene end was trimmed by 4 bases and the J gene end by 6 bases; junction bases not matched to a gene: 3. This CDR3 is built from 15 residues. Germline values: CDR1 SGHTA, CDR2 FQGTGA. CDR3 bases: TGTGCCAGCAGCTGGGGACTAGCGGGCGCCGGGGAGCTGTTTTTT. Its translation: CASSWGLAGAGELFF.

The CDR3 loop is CASSLAVLDEQFF. CDR3 bases: TGTGCCAGCAGCTTAGCGGTCTTGGATGAGCAGTTCTTC. The chain employs TRBV7-2 and TRBJ2-1; D call uncertain. The CDR3 extends over 13 amino acids. Trimming cost V 0 bases and J 8 bases, with 8 bases left between them. Germline-derived CDR1 and CDR2 are SGHTA and FQGNSA.